A single TCR beta chain is shown here with its context. The antigen is unknown. The junction departs from germline at one end; a sequencing error may be responsible. The sample is drawn from a study of blood T cells in healthy people across ages. Study-wide results and limits: Strongly correlated with naive T cell percentage was TCR beta diversity.

Sample-barcoded 5' priming and a J-beta primer mix drove a second PCR of 7 to 11 cycles. TCRdb independently ran MiXCR on the 5' RACE reads; one entry per CDR3 protein. In the table there are 800,000 to 950,000 distinct CDR3 sequences, around 29% of which are singletons. The sample was also reused in another study, on T cells of mothers and their children.

The specimen was blood. The clonotype comes from a woman aged 40-49 years in good health.

The DNA of the CDR3 is TGCGCCAGCAACCAAGAGGCTTGGGGACTTGGAGTCACTGAAGCTTTCTTT. Translation gives CASNQEAWGLGVTEAFF. V gene TRBV4-1 combines with J gene TRBJ1-1; D is possibly TRBD1 (5 bases). The V gene's germline CDR1 is MGHRA and CDR2 YSYEKL. The CDR3 has 17 amino acids.